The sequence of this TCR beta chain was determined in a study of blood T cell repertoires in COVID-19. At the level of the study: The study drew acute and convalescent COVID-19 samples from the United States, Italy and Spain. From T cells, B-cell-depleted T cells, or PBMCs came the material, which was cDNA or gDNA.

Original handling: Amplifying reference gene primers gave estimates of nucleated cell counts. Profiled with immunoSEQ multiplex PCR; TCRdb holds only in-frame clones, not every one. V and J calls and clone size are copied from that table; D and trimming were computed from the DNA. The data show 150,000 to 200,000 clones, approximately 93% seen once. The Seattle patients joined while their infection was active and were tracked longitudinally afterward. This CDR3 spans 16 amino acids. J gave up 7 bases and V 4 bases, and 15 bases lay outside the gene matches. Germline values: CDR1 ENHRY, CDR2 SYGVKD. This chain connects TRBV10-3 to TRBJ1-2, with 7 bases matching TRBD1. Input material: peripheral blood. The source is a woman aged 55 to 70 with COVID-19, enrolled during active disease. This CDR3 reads CAISVSPTGSIGGYTF. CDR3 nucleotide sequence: TGTGCCATCAGTGTCTCGCCGACAGGGAGCATTGGTGGCTACACCTTC.